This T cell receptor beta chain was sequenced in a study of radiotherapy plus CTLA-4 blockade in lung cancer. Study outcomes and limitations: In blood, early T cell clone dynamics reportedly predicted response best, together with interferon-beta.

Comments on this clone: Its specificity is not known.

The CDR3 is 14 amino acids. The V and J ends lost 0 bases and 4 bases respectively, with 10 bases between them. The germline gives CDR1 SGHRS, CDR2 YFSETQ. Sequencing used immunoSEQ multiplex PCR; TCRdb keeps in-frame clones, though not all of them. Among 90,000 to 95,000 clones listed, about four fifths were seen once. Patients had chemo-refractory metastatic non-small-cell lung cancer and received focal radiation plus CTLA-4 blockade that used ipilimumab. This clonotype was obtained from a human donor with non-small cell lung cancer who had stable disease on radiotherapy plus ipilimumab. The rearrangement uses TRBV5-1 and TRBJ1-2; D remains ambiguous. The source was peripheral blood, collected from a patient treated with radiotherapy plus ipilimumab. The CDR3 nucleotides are TGCGCCAGCAGCTTGGGGGAGCAGCCCTATGGCTACACCTTC. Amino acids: CASSLGEQPYGYTF. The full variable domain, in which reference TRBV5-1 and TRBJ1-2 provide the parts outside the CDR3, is KAGVTQTPRYLIKTRGQQVTLSCSPISGHRSVSWYQQTPGQGLQFLFEYFSETQRNKGNFPGRFSGRQFSNSRSEMNVSTLELGDSALYLCASSLGEQPYGYTFGSGTRLTVV.